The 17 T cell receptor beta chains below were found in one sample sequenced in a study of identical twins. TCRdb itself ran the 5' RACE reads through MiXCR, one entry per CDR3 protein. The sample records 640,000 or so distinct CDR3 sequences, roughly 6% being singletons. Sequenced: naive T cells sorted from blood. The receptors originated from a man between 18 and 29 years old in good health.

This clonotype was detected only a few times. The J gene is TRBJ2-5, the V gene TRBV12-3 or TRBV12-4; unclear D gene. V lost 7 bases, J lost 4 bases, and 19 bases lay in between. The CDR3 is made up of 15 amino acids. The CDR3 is CASNVLPGGIETQYF. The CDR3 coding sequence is TGTGCCAGCAACGTCCTACCGGGTGGTATAGAGACCCAGTACTTC.

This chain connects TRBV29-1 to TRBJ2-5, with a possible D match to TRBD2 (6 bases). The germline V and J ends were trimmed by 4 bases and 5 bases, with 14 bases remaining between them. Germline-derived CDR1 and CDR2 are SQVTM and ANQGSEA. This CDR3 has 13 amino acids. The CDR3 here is CSVALALGETQYF. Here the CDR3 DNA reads TGCAGCGTTGCACTAGCTCTTGGGGAGACCCAGTACTTC.

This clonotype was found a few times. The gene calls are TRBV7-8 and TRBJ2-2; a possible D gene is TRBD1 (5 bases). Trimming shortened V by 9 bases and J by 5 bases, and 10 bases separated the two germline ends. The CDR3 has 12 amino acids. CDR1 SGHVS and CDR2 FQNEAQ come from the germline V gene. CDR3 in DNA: TGTGCCAGTCTAAGGGGAACCGGGGAGCTGTTTTTT. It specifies CASLRGTGELFF.

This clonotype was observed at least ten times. CDR3 sequence (DNA): TGCAGTGCCAACGCCGGACTAGCGGGCAACTCCTACGAGCAGTACGTC. Amino acids: CSANAGLAGNSYEQYV. V and J are TRBV20-1 and TRBJ2-7; TRBD2 aligns across 11 bases. The CDR3 has 16 amino acids. CDR1 is DFQATT, CDR2 SNEGSKA, per germline (reference sequence). V lost 6 bases and J lost 0; bases outside the gene matches: 10.

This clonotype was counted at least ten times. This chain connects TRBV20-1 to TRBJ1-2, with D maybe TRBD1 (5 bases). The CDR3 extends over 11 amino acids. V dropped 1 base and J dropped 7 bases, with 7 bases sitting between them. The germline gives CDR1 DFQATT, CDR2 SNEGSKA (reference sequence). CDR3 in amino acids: CSARAGPGYTF. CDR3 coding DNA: TGCAGTGCTAGAGCGGGGCCTGGCTACACCTTC.

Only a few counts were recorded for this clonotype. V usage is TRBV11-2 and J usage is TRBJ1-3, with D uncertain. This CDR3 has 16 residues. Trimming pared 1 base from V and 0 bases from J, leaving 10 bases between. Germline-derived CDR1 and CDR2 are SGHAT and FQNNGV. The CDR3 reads CASSLGPGPSGNTIYF. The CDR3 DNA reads TGTGCCAGCAGCTTAGGCCCAGGACCCTCTGGAAACACCATATATTTT.

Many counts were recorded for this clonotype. This CDR3 reads CASSQGRYRDSDNEQFF. The CDR3 DNA sequence: TGCGCCAGCAGCCAAGGGAGGTACCGGGACTCAGACAATGAGCAGTTCTTC. The genes are TRBV4-1 and TRBJ2-1, with D tentatively TRBD2 (6 bases). This CDR3 comprises 17 residues. CDR1 is MGHRA and CDR2 is YSYEKL in the germline V gene. Trimming cost V 1 base and J 5 bases, with 18 bases left between them.

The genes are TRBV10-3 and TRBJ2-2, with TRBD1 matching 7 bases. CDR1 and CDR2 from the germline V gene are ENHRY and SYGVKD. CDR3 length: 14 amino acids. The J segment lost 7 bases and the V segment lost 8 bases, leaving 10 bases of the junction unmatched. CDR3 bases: TGTGCCATCGAGTCCCAGGGGGTTAGCGGGGAGCTGTTTTTT. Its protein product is CAIESQGVSGELFF.

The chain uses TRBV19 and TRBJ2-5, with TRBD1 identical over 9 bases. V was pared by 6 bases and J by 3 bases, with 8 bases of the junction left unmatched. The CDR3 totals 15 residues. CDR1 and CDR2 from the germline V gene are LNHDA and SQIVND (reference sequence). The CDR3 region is CASRSGQGPKETQYF. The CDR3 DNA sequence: TGTGCCAGTAGATCCGGACAGGGGCCAAAAGAGACCCAGTACTTC.

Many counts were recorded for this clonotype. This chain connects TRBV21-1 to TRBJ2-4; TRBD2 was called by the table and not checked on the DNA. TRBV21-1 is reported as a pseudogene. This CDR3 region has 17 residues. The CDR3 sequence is CASSKGAAGEAKNIQYF. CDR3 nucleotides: TGTGCCAGCAGCAAAGGAGCAGCGGGTGAAGCCAAAAACATTCAGTACTTC.

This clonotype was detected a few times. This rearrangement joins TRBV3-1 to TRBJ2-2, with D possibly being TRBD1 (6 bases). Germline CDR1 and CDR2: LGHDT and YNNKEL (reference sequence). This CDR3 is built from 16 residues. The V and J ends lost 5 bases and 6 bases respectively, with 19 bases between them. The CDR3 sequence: CASSEQTGNGPGELFF. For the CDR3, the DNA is TGTGCCAGCAGCGAACAAACAGGGAATGGTCCCGGGGAGCTGTTTTTT.

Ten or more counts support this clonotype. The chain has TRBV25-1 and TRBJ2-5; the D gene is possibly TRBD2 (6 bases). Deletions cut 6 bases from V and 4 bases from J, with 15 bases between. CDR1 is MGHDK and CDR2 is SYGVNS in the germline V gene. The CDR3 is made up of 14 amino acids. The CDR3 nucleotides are TGTGCCAGCAGGAGAAGTGGGGGAGGAGAGACCCAGTACTTC. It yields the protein CASRRSGGGETQYF.

In DNA, the CDR3 is TGTGCCAGCACCTTTGGTTTTAGCTCCTACAATGAGCAGTTCTTC. The encoded protein is CASTFGFSSYNEQFF. The gene calls are TRBV6-4 and TRBJ2-1; D gene ambiguous. CDR3 length equals 15 residues. CDR1 is MRHNA and CDR2 is SNTAGT in the germline V gene. With 7 bases removed from V and 0 bases from J, the gap between germline ends came to 13 bases.

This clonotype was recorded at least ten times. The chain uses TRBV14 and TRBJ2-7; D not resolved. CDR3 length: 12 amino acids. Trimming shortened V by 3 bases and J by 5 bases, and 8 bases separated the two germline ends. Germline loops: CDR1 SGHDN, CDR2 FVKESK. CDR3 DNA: TGTGCCAGCAGCCACAGTATCCACGAGCAGTACTTC. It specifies CASSHSIHEQYF.

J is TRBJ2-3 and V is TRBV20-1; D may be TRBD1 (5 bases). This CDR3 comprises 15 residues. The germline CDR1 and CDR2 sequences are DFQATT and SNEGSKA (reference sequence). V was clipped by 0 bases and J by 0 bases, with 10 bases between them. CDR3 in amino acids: CSAREGAVSTDTQYF. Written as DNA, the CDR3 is TGCAGTGCTAGAGAAGGGGCAGTTAGCACAGATACGCAGTATTTT.

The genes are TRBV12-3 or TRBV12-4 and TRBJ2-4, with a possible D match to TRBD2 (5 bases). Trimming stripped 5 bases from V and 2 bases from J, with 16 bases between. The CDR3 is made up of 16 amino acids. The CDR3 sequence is CASSPREVGTKNIQYF. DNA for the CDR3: TGTGCCAGCAGTCCCCGGGAAGTAGGGACCAAAAACATTCAGTACTTC.

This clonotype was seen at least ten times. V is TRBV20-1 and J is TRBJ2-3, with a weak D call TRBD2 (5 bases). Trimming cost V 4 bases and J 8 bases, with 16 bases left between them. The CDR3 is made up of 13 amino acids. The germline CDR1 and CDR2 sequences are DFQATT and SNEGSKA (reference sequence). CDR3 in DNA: TGCAGTGCTATCCCGGGGATGAGGAGTACGCAGTATTTT. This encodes CSAIPGMRSTQYF.